Following are 2 T cell receptor beta chains from one sample sequenced in a study of long-term antiretroviral therapy in people with HIV. Version v3.0 of the immunoSEQ assay was performed at survey level. The table came from immunoSEQ multiplex PCR; TCRdb's copy has only in-frame clones and leaves some out. The sample lists around 25,000 clones; around 80% were seen once. The sample consisted of unsorted PBMCs, taken 1.1 years before starting antiretroviral therapy. The receptors shown here come from a woman in her twenties or thirties with HIV.

The chain has TRBV5-1 and TRBJ1-1; D is unresolved. Germline-derived CDR1 and CDR2 are SGHRS and YFSETQ. The length of the CDR3 is 13 residues. Trimming stripped 1 base from V and 0 bases from J, with 4 bases between. The CDR3 region is CASSLMLNTEAFF. Written as DNA, the CDR3 is TGCGCCAGCAGCTTGATGTTGAACACTGAAGCTTTCTTT.

V and J are TRBV6-5 and TRBJ1-6; D call uncertain. The length of the CDR3 is 15 residues. Per germline, CDR1 MNHEY and CDR2 SVGAGI. V lost 2 bases to trimming and J lost 6 bases, with 11 bases between them. The DNA for the CDR3 is TGTGCCAGCAGTTACAGTAACAGCTTTAATTCACCCCTCCACTTT. Protein sequence: CASSYSNSFNSPLHF.